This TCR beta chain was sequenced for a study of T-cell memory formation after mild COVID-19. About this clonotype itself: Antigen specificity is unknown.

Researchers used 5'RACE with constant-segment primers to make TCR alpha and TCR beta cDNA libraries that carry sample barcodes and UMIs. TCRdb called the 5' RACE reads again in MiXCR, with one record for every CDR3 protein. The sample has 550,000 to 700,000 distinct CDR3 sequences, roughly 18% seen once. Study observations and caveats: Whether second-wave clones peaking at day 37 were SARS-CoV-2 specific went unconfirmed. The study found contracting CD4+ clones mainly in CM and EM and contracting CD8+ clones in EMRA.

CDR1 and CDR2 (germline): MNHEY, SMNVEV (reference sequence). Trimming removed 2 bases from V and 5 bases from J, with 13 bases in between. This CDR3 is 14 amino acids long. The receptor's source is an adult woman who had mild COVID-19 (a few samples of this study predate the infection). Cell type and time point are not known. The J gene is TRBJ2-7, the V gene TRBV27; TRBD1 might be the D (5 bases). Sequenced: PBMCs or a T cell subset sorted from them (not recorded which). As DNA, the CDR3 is TGTGCCAGCAGTTTAATACAGGCAACTCACGAGCAGTACTTC. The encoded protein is CASSLIQATHEQYF.